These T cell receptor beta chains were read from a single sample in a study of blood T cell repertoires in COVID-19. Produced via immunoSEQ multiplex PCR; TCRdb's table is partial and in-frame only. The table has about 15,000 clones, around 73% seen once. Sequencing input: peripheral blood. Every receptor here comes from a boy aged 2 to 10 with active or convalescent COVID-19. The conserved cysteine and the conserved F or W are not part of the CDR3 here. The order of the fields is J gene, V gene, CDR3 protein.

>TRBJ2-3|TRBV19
ASGPQAGGTDTQY
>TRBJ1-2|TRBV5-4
ASSSGQGHTYGYT
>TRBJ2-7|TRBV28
ASSTGGHGYEQY
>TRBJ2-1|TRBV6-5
ASSGSGGAFNEQF
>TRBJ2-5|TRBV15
ATSRDLLRGGGETQY
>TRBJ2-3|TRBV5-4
ASSLRTSGGTDTQY
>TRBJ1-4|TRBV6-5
ASSRTAAGKKLF
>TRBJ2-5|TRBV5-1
ASSLNPRSGETQY
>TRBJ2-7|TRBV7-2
ASRTSGGNEQY
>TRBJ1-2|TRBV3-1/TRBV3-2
ASSQADRGSGYT
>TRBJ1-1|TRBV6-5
ASSYSRGLNTEAF
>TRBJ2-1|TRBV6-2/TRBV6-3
ASSPRDSWDEQF
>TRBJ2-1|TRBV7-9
ASRGDYNEQF
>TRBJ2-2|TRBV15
ATSRYPSGTGNTGELF
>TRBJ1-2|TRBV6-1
ASSELAFPGYGYT
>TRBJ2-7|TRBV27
ASSFGTGNYEQY
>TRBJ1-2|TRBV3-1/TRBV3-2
ASSWTGVANYGYT
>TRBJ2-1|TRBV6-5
ASSNRGNNEQF
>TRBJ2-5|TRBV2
ASSRDTQETQY
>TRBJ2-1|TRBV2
ASSVTGHPITEQF
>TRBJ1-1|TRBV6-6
ASSRDTEAF
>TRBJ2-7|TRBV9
ASSSSPGDEQY
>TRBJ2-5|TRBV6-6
ASRQQGTKETQY
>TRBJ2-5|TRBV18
ASSPPRGGRETQY
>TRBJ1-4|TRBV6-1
ASSEGTGGDEKLF
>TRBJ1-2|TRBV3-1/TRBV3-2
ASSQEFREGYGYT
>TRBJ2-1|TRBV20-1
SSLSKNEQF
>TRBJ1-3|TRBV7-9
ASSLKATGPGNTMY
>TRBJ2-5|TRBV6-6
ASSKGGQILETQY
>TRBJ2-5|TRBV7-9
ASSLHIGAQETQY
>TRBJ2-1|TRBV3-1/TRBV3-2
ASSGLAGAYNEQF
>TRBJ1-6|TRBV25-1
ARNCLGRGLCSPLH
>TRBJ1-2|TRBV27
ASSLGPGPGRSYGYT
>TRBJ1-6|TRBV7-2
ASSQDSPRAGSPLH
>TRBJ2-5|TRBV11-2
ASSSLGSGRSGETQY
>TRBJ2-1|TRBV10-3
AISRGLADNEQF
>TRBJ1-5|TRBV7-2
ASSLVGAREPQH
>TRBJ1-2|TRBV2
ASSYQVQGAYT
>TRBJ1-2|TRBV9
ASSEPGTAQGYT
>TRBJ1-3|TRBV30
AWSVTTGNTIY
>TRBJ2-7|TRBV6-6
ASSGAAYEQY
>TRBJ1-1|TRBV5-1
ASSYGQRVTEAF
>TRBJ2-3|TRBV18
ASSPIRDTQY
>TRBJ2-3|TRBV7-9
ASSPRISGSVTDTQY
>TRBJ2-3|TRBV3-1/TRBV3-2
ASSQGLGAGGRSTDTQY
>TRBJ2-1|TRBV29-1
SGKKGSSYNEQF
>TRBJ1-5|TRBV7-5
ARSLEGRGHQPQH
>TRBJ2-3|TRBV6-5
ASRLTSKGYTQY
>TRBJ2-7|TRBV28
ASSLDGWREYYEQY
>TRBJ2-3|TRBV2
ASKNRDTSTDTQY
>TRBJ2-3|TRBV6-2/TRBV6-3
ASSPRGRGDTQY
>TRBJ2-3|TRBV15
ATSRDKRGPQY
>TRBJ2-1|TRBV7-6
ASSLSGGAKYNEQF
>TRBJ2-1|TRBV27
ASSFTGSYNEQF
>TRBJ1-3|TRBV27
ASREGASGNTIY